This T cell receptor (beta chain) was recorded in a study of T-cell memory formation after mild COVID-19. Findings of the study overall: A second wave of clones peaked on day 37, and their SARS-CoV-2 specificity went unconfirmed. The appearance of some responding clones in pre-infection memory suggested that cross-reactive memory joined. Among contracting clones, CD4+ were mainly CM/EM and CD8+ enriched in EMRA.

With 4 bases removed from V and 9 bases from J, the gap between germline ends came to 10 bases. This CDR3 comprises 13 residues. CDR1 and CDR2 (germline): LGHNT, FRNRAP. TCRdb analysed the 5' RACE reads with MiXCR anew, one entry per CDR3 protein. The data contain 350,000 to 500,000 distinct CDR3 sequences, more than 15% of them singletons. About this clonotype itself: Its antigen is undetermined.

The specimen was PBMCs or a T cell subset sorted from them (not recorded which). The receptor was derived from a man between 18 and 29 years old who had mild COVID-19 (a few samples of this study predate the infection). Cell type and time point are not known. The rearrangement joins TRBV12-5 to TRBJ1-6; the D is unclear. CDR3 loop: CASGSLAGSPLHF. DNA for the CDR3: TGTGCTAGTGGTTCTTTGGCAGGTTCACCCCTCCACTTT. Together with reference TRBV12-5 and TRBJ1-6, the CDR3 gives the full variable domain: DARVTQTPRHKVTEMGQEVTMRCQPILGHNTVFWYRQTMMQGLELLAYFRNRAPLDDSGMPKDRFSAEMPDATLATLKIQPSEPRDSAVYFCASGSLAGSPLHFGNGTRLTVT.